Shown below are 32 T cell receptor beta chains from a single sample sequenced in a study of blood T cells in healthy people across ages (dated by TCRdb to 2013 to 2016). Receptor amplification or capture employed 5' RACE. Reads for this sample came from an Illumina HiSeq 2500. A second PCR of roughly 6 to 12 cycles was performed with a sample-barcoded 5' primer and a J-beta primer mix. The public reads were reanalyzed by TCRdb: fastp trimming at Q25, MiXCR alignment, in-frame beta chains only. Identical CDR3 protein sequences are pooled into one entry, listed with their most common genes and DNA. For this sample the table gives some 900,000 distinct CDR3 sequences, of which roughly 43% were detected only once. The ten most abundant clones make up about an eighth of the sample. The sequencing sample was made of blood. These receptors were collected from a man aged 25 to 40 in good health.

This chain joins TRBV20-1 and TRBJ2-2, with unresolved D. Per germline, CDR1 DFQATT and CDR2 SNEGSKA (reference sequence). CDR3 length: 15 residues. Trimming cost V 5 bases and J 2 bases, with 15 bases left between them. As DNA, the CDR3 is TGCAGTGCTCCAGATTTTACCTCTAACACCGGGGAGCTGTTTTTT. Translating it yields CSAPDFTSNTGELFF.

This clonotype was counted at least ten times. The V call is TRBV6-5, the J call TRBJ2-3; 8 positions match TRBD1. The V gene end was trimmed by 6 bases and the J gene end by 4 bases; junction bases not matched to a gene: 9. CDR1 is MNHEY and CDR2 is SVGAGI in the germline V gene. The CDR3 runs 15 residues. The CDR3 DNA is TGTGCCAGCAGAATTTCTGCGGACAGGGCAGATACGCAGTATTTT. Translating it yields CASRISADRADTQYF.

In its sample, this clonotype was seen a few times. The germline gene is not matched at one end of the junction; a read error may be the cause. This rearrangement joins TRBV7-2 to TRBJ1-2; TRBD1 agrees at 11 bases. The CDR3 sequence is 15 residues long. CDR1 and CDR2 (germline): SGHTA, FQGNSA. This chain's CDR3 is CASSPGTGGAYGYTF. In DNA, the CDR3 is TGTGCTAGCAGCCCCGGGACAGGGGGGGCCTATGGCTACACCTTC.

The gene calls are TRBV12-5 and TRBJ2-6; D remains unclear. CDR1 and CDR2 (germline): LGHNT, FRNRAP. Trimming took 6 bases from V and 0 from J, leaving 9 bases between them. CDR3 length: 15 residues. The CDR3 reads CASGTTVSGANVLTF. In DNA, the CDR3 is TGTGCTAGTGGAACAACAGTCTCTGGGGCCAACGTCCTGACTTTC. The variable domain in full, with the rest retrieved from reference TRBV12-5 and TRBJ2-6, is DARVTQTPRHKVTEMGQEVTMRCQPILGHNTVFWYRQTMMQGLELLAYFRNRAPLDDSGMPKDRFSAEMPDATLATLKIQPSEPRDSAVYFCASGTTVSGANVLTFGAGSRLTVL.

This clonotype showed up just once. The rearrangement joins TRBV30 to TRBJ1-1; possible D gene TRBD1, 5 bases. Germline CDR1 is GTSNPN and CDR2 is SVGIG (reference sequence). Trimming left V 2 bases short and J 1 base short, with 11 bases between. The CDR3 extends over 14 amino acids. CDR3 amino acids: CAWSLTTGNTEAFF. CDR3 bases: TGTGCCTGGAGTCTCACAACAGGGAACACTGAAGCTTTCTTT.

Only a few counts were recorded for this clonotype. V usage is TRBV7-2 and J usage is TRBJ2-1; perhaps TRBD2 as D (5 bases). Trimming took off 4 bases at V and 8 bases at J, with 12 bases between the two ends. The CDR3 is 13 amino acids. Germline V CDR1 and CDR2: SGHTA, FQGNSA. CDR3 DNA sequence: TGTGCCAGCAGCTCGCGCGTCGGGGATGAGCAGTTCTTC. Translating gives CASSSRVGDEQFF.

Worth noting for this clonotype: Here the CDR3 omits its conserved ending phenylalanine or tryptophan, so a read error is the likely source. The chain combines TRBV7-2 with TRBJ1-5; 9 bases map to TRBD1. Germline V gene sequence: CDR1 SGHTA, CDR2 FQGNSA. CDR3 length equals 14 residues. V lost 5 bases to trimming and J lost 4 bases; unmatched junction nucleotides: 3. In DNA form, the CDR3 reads TGTGCCAGCAGCACGGGACAGGGTAATCAGCCCCAGCATTAT. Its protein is CASSTGQGNQPQHY.

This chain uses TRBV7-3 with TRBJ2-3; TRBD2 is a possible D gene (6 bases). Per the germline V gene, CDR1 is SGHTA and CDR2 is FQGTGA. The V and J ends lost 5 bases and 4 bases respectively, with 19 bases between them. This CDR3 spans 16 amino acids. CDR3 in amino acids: CASSGPGTASPDTQYF. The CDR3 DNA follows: TGTGCCAGCAGCGGCCCAGGGACTGCCTCGCCAGATACGCAGTATTTT.

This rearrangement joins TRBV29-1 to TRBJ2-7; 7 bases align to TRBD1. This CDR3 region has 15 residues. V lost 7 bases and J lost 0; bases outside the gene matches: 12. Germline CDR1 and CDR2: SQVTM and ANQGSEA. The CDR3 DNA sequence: TGCAGCGCTGCATCCTCGACAGGGAACTCCTACGAGCAGTACTTC. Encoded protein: CSAASSTGNSYEQYF.

The CDR3 reads CAIKSSGLTYGQYF. As DNA, the CDR3 is TGTGCCATCAAATCTAGCGGGCTCACCTACGGGCAGTACTTC. V usage is TRBV10-3 and J usage is TRBJ2-5; 8 bases fit TRBD2. Trimming cost V 7 bases and J 11 bases; bases outside gene matches: 15. CDR1 is ENHRY and CDR2 is SYGVKD in the germline V gene. The CDR3 sequence is 14 residues long.

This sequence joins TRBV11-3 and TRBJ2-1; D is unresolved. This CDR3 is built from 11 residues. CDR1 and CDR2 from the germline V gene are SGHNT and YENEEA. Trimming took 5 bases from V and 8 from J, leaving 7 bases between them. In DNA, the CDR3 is TGTGCCAGCAGCACGGGCCATGAGCAGTTCTTC. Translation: CASSTGHEQFF.

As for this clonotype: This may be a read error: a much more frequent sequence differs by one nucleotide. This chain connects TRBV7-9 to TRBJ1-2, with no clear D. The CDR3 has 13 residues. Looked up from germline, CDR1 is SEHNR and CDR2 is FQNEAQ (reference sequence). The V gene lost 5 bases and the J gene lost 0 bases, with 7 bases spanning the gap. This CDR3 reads CASSVGANYGYTF. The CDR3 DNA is TGTGCCAGCAGCGTTGGGGCTAACTATGGCTACACCTTC. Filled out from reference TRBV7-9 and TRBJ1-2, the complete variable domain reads DTGVSQNPRHKITKRGQNVTFRCDPISEHNRLYWYRQTLGQGPEFLTYFQNEAQLEKSRLLSDRFSAERPKGSFSTLEIQRTEQGDSAMYLCASSVGANYGYTFGSGTRLTVV.

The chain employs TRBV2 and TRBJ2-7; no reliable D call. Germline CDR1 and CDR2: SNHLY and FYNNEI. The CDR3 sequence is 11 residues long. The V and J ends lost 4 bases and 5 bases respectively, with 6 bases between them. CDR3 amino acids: CASSAQDEQYF. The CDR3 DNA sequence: TGTGCCAGCAGTGCGCAGGACGAGCAGTACTTC. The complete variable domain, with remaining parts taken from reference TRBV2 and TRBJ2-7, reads EPEVTQTPSHQVTQMGQEVILRCVPISNHLYFYWYRQILGQKVEFLVSFYNNEISEKSEIFDDQFSVERPDGSNFTLKIRSTKLEDSAMYFCASSAQDEQYFGPGTRLTVT.

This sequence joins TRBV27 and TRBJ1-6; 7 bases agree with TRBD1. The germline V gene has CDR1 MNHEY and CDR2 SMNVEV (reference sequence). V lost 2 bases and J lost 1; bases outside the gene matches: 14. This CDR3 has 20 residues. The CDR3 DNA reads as TGTGCCAGCAGTTTACAACGCCGGGACAGCAGTTTTTCCTATAATTCACCCCTCCACTTT. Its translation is CASSLQRRDSSFSYNSPLHF.

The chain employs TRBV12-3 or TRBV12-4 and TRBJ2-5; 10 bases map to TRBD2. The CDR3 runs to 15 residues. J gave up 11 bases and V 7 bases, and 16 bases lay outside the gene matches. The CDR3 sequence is CASTIAGGIYNEQYF. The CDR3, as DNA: TGTGCCAGCACCATAGCGGGGGGAATCTACAATGAGCAGTACTTC.

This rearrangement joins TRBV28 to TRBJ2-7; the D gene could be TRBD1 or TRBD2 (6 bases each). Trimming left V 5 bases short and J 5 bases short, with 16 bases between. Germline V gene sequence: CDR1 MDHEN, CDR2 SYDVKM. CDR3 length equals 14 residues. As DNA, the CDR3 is TGTGCCAGCAGTACCTGGGGGGCTTTCGACGAGCAGTACTTC. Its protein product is CASSTWGAFDEQYF.

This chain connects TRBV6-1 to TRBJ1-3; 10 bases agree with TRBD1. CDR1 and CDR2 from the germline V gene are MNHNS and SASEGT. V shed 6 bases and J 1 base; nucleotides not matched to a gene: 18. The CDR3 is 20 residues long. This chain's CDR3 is CASRTNPGTGAGSSGNTIYF. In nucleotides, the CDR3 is TGTGCCAGCAGGACGAATCCGGGGACAGGGGCCGGATCATCTGGAAACACCATATATTTT.

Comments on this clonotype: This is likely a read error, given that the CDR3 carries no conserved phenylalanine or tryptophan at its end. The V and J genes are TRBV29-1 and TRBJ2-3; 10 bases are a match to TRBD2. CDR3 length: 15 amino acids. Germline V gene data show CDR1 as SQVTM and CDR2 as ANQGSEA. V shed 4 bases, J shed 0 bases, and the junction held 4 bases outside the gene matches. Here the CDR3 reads CSVGTSGSSTDTQYL. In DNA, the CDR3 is TGCAGCGTTGGGACTAGCGGATCTAGCACAGATACGCAGTATTTG.

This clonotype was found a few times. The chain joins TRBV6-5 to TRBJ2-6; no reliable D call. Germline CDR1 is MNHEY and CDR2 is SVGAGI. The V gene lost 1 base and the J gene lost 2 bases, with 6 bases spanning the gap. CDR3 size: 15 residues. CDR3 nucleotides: TGTGCCAGCAGTTACTACGGTACTGGGGCCAACGTCCTGACTTTC. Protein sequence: CASSYYGTGANVLTF.

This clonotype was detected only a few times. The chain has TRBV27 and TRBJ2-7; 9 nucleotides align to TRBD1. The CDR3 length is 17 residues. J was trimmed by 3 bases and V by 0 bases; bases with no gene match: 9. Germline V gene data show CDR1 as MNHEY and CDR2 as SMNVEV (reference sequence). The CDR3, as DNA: TGTGCCAGCAGTTTATCCGAACCGGGACAGGGCTTCTACGAGCAGTACTTC. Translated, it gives CASSLSEPGQGFYEQYF.

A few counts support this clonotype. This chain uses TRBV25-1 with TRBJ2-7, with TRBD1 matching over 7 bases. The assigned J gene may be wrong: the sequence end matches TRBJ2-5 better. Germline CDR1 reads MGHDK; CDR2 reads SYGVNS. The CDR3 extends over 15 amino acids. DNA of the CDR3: TGTGCCAGCAGTGAAGCAGGACAGGTTCAAGAGACCCAGTACTTC. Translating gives CASSEAGQVQETQYF.

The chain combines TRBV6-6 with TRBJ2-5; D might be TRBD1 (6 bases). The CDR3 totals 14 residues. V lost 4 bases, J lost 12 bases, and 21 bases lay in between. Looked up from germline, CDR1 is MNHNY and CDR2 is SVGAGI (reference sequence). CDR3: CASSSTDRPPGEYF. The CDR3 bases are TGTGCCAGCAGTTCTACCGACAGGCCTCCTGGGGAGTACTTC.

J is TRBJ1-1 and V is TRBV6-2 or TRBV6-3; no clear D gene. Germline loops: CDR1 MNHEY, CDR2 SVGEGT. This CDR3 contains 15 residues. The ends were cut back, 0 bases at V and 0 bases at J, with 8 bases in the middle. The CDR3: CASSYSQLMNTEAFF. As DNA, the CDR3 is TGTGCCAGCAGTTACTCACAGCTAATGAACACTGAAGCTTTCTTT.

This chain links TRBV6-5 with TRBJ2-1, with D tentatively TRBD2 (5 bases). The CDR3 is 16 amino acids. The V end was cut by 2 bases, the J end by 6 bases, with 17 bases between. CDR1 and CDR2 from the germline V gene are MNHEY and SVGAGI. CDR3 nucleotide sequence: TGTGCCAGCAGTTACGTCGGGGTGTTGCGAAGCAATGAGCAGTTCTTC. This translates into CASSYVGVLRSNEQFF.

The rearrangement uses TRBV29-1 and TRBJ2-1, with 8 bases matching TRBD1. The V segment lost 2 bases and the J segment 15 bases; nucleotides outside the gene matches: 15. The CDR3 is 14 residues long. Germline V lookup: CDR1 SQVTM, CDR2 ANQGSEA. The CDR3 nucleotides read TGCAGCGTTGAATTAACCGGACAGGGAAGTTTTAGGTTCTTC. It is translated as CSVELTGQGSFRFF.

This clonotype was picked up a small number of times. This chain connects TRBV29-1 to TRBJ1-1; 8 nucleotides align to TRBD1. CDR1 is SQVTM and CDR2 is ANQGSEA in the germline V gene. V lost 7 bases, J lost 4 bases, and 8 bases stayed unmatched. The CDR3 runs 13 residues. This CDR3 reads CSGQGQASTEAFF. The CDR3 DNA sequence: TGCAGCGGCCAGGGACAGGCAAGCACTGAAGCTTTCTTT. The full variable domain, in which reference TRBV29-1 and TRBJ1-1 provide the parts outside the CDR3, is SAVISQKPSRDICQRGTSLTIQCQVDSQVTMMFWYRQQPGQSLTLIATANQGSEATYESGFVIDKFPISRPNLTFSTLTVSNMSPEDSSIYLCSGQGQASTEAFFGQGTRLTVV.

DNA for the CDR3: TGTGCCAGCTCACCACGCGAGCCTAAGGTGGGCACTGAAGCTTTCTTT. This codes for CASSPREPKVGTEAFF. V gene TRBV18 combines with J gene TRBJ1-1; D is undetermined. Deletions cut 1 base from V and 4 bases from J, with 16 bases between. The CDR3 extends over 16 amino acids. Looked up from germline, CDR1 is KGHSH and CDR2 is LQKENI.

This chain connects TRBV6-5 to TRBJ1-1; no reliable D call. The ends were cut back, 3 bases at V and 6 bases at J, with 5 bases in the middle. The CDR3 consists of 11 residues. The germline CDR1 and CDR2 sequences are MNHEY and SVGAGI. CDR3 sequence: CASSYNSEAFF. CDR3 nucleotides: TGTGCCAGCAGTTATAACTCTGAAGCTTTCTTT.

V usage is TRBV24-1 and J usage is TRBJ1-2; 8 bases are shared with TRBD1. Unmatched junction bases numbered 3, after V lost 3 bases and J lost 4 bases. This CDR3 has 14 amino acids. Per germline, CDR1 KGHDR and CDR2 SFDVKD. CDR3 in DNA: TGTGCCACCAGTGATAGGACAGGGAGCTATGGCTACACCTTC. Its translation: CATSDRTGSYGYTF.

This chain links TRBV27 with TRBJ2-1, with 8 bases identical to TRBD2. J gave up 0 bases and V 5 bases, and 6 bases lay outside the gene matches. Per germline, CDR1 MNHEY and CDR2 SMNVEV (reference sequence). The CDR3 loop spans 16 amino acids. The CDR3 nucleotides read TGTGCCAGCAGTCAGACTAGCGCTAGCTCCTACAATGAGCAGTTCTTC. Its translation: CASSQTSASSYNEQFF.

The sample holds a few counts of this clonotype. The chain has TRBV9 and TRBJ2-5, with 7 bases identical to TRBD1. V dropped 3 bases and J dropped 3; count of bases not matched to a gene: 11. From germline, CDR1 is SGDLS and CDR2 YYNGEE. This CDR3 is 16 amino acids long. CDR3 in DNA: TGTGCCAGCAGCGCCCTACAGGGACAGCGCGAAGAGACCCAGTACTTC. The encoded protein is CASSALQGQREETQYF.

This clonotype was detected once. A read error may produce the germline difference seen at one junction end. CDR3: CSTRPGLQETDTQYF. The CDR3 DNA is TGCAGTACTAGACCGGGACTCCAGGAGACAGATACGCAGTATTTT. V and J are TRBV20-1 and TRBJ2-3; D is possibly TRBD2 (6 bases). Germline V gene lookup returns CDR1 DFQATT and CDR2 SNEGSKA (reference sequence). CDR3 size: 15 residues.